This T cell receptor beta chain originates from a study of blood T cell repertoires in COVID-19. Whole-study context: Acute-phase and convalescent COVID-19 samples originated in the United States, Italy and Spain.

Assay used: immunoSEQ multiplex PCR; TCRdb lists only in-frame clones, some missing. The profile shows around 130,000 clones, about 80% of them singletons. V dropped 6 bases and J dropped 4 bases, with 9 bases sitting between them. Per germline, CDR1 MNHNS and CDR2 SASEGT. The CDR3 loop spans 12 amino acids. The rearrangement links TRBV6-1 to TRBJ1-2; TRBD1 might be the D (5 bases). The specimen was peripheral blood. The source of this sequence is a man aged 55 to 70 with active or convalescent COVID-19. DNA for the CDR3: TGTGCCAGCAGGGGGGGAACCTATGGCTACACCTTC. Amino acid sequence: CASRGGTYGYTF.